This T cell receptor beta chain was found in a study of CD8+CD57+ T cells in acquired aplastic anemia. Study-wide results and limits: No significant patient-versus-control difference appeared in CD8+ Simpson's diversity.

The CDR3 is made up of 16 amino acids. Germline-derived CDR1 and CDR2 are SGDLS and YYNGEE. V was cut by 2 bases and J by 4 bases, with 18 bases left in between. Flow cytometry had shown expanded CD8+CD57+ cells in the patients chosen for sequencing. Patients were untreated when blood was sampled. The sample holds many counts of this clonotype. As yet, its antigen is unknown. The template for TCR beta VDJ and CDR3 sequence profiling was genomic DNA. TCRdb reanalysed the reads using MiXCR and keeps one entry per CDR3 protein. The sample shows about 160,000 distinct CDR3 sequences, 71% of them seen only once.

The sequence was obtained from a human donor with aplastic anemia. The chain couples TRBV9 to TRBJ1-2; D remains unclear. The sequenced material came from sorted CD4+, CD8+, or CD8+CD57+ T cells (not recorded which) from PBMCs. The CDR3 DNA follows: TGTGCCAGCAGCGTCCTAGGGTTTGGGTTTGGCTATGGCTACACCTTC. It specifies CASSVLGFGFGYGYTF.